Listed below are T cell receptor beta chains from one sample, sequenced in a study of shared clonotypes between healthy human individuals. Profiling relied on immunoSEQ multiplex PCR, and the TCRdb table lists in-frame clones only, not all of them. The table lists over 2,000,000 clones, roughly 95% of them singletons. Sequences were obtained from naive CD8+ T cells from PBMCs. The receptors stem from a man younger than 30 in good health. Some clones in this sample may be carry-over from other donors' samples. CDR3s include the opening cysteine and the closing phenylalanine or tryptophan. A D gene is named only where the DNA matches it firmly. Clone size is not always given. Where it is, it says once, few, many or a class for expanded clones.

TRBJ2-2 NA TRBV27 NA CASSLSGLPTGELFF TGTGCCAGCAGTTTAAGCGGGTTGCCTACCGGGGAGCTGTTTTTT
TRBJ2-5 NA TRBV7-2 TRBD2 CASSLNGLADPRETQYF TGTGCCAGCAGCTTAAACGGACTAGCGGACCCCCGGGAGACCCAGTACTTC
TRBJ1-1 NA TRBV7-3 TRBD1 CASSPHGQGLTEAFF TGTGCCAGCAGCCCGCATGGACAGGGGTTGACTGAAGCTTTCTTT
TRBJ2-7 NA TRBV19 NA CASSGRGAYEQYF TGTGCCAGTAGCGGGAGAGGGGCCTACGAGCAGTACTTC
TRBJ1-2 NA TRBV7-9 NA CASSHLRREGTYGYTF TGTGCCAGCAGCCACTTAAGGCGGGAGGGGACATATGGCTACACCTTC
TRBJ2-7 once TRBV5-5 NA CASKMDSSYEQYF TGTGCCAGCAAAATGGACAGCTCCTACGAGCAGTACTTC
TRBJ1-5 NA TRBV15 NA CATSRDRGNQPQHF TGTGCCACCAGCAGAGACCGGGGCAATCAGCCCCAGCATTTT
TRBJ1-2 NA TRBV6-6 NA CASSYLLDLVAGYTF TGTGCCAGCAGTTACTTGCTGGACCTGGTGGCTGGCTACACCTTC
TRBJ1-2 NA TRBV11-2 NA CASRPLSSTPNYGYTF TGTGCCAGCAGGCCTCTCTCGTCTACTCCTAACTATGGCTACACCTTC
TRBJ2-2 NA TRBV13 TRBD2 CASSLIASGHVGELFF TGTGCCAGCAGCTTAATCGCTAGCGGGCACGTCGGGGAGCTGTTTTTT
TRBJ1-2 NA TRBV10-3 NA CAISESNRDGYTF TGTGCCATCAGTGAGTCTAACAGGGATGGCTACACCTTC
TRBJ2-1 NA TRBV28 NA CASSPAGGRWDEQFF TGTGCCAGCAGCCCGGCCGGGGGGCGCTGGGATGAGCAGTTCTTC
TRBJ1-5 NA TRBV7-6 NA CASSLGGRGEFQPQHF TGTGCCAGCAGCTTAGGGGGCAGGGGAGAGTTTCAGCCCCAGCATTTT
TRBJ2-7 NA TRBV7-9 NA CASSLDGEQYF TGTGCCAGCAGCTTAGACGGGGAGCAGTACTTC
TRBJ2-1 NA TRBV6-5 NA CASSYSGQSSYNEQFF TGTGCCAGCAGTTACTCTGGCCAGAGCTCCTACAATGAGCAGTTCTTC
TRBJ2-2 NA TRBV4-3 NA CASSQEAWGVYGELFF TGCGCCAGCAGCCAAGAGGCCTGGGGCGTCTACGGGGAGCTGTTTTTT
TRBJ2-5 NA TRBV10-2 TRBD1 CASSLDRGQPQETQYF TGCGCCAGCAGTTTAGACAGGGGTCAACCCCAAGAGACCCAGTACTTC
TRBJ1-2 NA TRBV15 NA CATSPSRGRGYGYTF TGTGCCACCAGCCCCAGCAGGGGAAGGGGCTATGGCTACACCTTC
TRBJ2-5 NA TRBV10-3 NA CAISESLAKETQYF TGTGCCATCAGTGAGTCGCTAGCAAAAGAGACCCAGTACTTC
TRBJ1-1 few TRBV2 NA CASSETKLEAFF TGTGCCAGCAGTGAAACGAAACTAGAAGCTTTCTTT
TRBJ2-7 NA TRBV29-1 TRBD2 CSVESGLAGEGYEQYF TGCAGCGTTGAGTCGGGACTAGCGGGAGAGGGGTACGAGCAGTACTTC
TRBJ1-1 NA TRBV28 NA CASSLVKQGRAEAFF TGTGCCAGCAGTTTGGTCAAGCAGGGGCGGGCTGAAGCTTTCTTT
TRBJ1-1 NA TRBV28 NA CASSPSTEAFF TGTGCCAGCAGTCCTTCCACTGAAGCTTTCTTT
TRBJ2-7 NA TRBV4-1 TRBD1 CASSLIPGQHHEQYF TGCGCCAGCAGCCTAATCCCGGGACAGCACCACGAGCAGTACTTC
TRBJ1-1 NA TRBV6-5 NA CASSYRRPGIEAFF TGTGCCAGCAGTTACAGGAGACCGGGGATTGAAGCTTTCTTT
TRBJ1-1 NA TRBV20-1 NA CSDSLETEAFF TGCAGTGACTCATTGGAAACTGAAGCTTTCTTT
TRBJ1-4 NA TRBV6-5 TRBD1 CASSYRGRQEKLFF TGTGCCAGCAGCTACAGGGGGAGGCAAGAAAAACTGTTTTTT
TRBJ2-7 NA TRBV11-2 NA CASSLELGYLYEQYF TGTGCCAGCAGCTTAGAACTGGGTTACTTGTACGAGCAGTACTTC
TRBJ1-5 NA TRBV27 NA CASSLIFGQPQHF TGTGCCAGCAGTTTAATCTTCGGTCAGCCCCAGCATTTT
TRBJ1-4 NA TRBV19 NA CASKRRTATNEKLFF TGTGCCAGTAAGAGGCGGACTGCAACTAATGAAAAACTGTTTTTT
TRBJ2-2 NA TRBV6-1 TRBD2 CASSESPGGRVGAGELFF TGTGCCAGCAGTGAATCCCCTGGGGGGAGGGTAGGGGCCGGGGAGCTGTTTTTT
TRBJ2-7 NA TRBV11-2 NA CASSTSLLEWTAPYEQYF TGTGCCAGCAGCACCTCACTACTGGAGTGGACGGCCCCCTACGAGCAGTACTTC
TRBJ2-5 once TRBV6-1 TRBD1 CASSEAWDRVVTYF TGTGCCAGCAGTGAAGCGTGGGACAGGGTTGTTACCTACTTC
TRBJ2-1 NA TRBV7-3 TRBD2 CASSLNPSGTYNEQFF TGTGCCAGCAGCTTAAACCCTAGCGGTACCTACAATGAGCAGTTCTTC
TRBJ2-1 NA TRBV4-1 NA CASSQWPTDGEQFF TGCGCCAGCAGCCAGTGGCCAACCGACGGTGAGCAGTTCTTC
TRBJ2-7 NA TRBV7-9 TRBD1 CASSLRTGDSYEQYF TGTGCCAGCAGCTTACGGACAGGGGACTCCTACGAGCAGTACTTC
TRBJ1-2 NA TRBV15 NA CATADRINYGYTF TGTGCCACCGCCGACAGAATTAACTATGGCTACACCTTC
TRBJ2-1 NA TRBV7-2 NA CASSFGVSSYNEQFF TGTGCCAGCAGTTTTGGGGTTAGCTCCTACAATGAGCAGTTCTTC
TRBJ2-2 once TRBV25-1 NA CASSEYRDGGELFF TGTGCCAGCAGTGAATACAGGGATGGCGGGGAGCTGTTTTTT
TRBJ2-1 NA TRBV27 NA CASSPIVGVQIDEQFF TGTGCCAGCAGTCCGATAGTCGGGGTCCAGATCGATGAGCAGTTCTTC
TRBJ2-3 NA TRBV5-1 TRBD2 CASSLAEAGTKDTQYF TGCGCCAGCAGCTTGGCTGAAGCGGGAACGAAAGATACGCAGTATTTT
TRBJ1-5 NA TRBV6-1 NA CASSAGTLGGNQPQHF TGTGCCAGCAGTGCAGGCACACTGGGGGGCAATCAGCCCCAGCATTTT
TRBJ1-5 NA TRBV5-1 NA CASSLAAGQPQHF TGCGCCAGCAGCTTGGCCGCGGGTCAGCCCCAGCATTTT
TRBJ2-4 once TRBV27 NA CASSLSLAVKNIQYF TGTGCCAGCAGTTTATCGCTGGCGGTAAAAAACATTCAGTACTTC
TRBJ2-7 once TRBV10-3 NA CAISESKDYEQYF TGTGCCATCAGTGAGAGTAAAGATTACGAGCAGTACTTC
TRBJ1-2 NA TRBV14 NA CASSPRSGTYGYTF TGTGCCAGCAGCCCAAGGTCAGGGACTTATGGCTACACCTTC